Below are 10 T cell receptor beta chains sequenced from a single sample in a study of blood T cell repertoires in COVID-19. The repertoire was sequenced with immunoSEQ multiplex PCR; TCRdb's copy has only in-frame clones and lacks some. Of roughly 240,000 clones listed, 86% were seen once; the top ten hold under 2%. The sequenced material came from peripheral blood. Every receptor here comes from a woman aged 60-75 years who had recovered from COVID-19.

This chain links TRBV27 with TRBJ1-6; 10 bases agree with TRBD1. Germline CDR1 is MNHEY and CDR2 is SMNVEV (reference sequence). The CDR3 extends over 16 amino acids. With V trimmed by 6 bases and J by 11 bases, 13 bases remained unmatched. The chain's CDR3 is CASSPGGDRGVTPLHF. CDR3 in DNA: TGTGCCAGCAGCCCCGGGGGGGACAGGGGTGTGACACCCCTCCACTTT.

J is TRBJ2-1 and V is TRBV7-2, with D maybe TRBD1 (5 bases). The V and J ends lost 3 bases and 10 bases respectively, with 13 bases between them. The CDR3 runs 13 residues. From germline, CDR1 is SGHTA and CDR2 FQGNSA. In DNA form, the CDR3 reads TGTGCCAGCAGCTTTACCAGAGCAGGGGAGCAGTTCTTC. Translating it yields CASSFTRAGEQFF.

This clone has just a few counts. CDR3 amino acids: CASSRDRDTEAFF. The CDR3 coding sequence is TGTGCCAGCAGCCGGGACAGGGACACTGAAGCTTTCTTT. This chain links TRBV14 with TRBJ1-1; 9 bases map to TRBD1. CDR3 length: 13 amino acids. Germline assignment: CDR1 SGHDN and CDR2 FVKESK. V shed 4 bases, J shed 3 bases, and the junction held 0 bases outside the gene matches.

The rearrangement uses TRBV9 and TRBJ1-2; 11 bases line up with TRBD1. Germline assignment: CDR1 SGDLS and CDR2 YYNGEE. V shed 1 base, J shed 7 bases, and the junction held 9 bases outside the gene matches. This CDR3 has 16 residues. CDR3 in DNA: TGTGCCAGCAGCGTATGGGACAGGGGGGTAGATTCTGGCTACACCTTC. Translating it yields CASSVWDRGVDSGYTF.

The rearrangement uses TRBV2 and TRBJ1-6, with TRBD1 as a possible D gene (5 bases). The V and J ends lost 2 bases and 5 bases respectively, with 10 bases between them. The CDR3 loop spans 15 amino acids. CDR1 SNHLY and CDR2 FYNNEI come from the germline V gene. CDR3 DNA sequence: TGTGCCAGCAGTGAATGGCAGGGAAATAATTCACCCCTCCACTTT. It specifies CASSEWQGNNSPLHF.

The table lists this clone with a few counts. This chain connects TRBV5-1 to TRBJ2-1, with 10 positions matching TRBD2. The CDR3 sequence is 16 residues long. Looked up from germline, CDR1 is SGHRS and CDR2 is YFSETQ. The V gene end was trimmed by 3 bases and the J gene end by 5 bases; junction bases not matched to a gene: 8. The CDR3 coding sequence is TGCGCCAGCAGCTCACAGCCAGGGACTAGCGACAATGAGCAGTTCTTC. This encodes CASSSQPGTSDNEQFF.

The genes are TRBV20-1 and TRBJ2-3; D perhaps matches TRBD2 (5 bases). Trimming shortened V by 4 bases and J by 8 bases, and 10 bases separated the two germline ends. Germline V gene sequence: CDR1 DFQATT, CDR2 SNEGSKA (reference sequence). CDR3 size: 11 residues. CDR3 amino acids: CSAKGGGTQYF. DNA for the CDR3: TGCAGTGCTAAAGGCGGAGGTACGCAGTATTTT.

The chain links TRBV5-1 to TRBJ2-1, with D possibly matching TRBD2 (5 bases). Looked up from germline, CDR1 is SGHRS and CDR2 is YFSETQ. Trimming removed 5 bases from V and 5 bases from J, with 17 bases in between. This CDR3 comprises 15 residues. The CDR3 protein is CASSSIPGSDNEQFF. The CDR3 nucleotides read TGCGCCAGCAGTTCGATACCGGGGTCCGACAATGAGCAGTTCTTC.

The chain is built from TRBV9 and TRBJ2-7, with D possibly TRBD2 on 7 matching bases. Trimming removed 2 bases at V and 7 bases at J, with 16 bases between. CDR1 and CDR2 from the germline V gene are SGDLS and YYNGEE. This CDR3 has 14 residues. The CDR3 reads CASSVVGGAEEQYF. The CDR3 coding sequence is TGTGCCAGCAGCGTGGTGGGGGGGGCGGAAGAGCAGTACTTC.

This clone came up once. V gene TRBV4-2 combines with J gene TRBJ2-7, with 8 bases that match TRBD1. V lost 4 bases and J lost 6; bases outside the gene matches: 8. Germline V gene sequence: CDR1 LGHNA, CDR2 YNFKEQ. The CDR3 has 14 residues. The CDR3 protein is CASSLDRVHSEQYF. CDR3 DNA sequence: TGTGCCAGCAGCCTGGACAGGGTCCACTCCGAGCAGTACTTC.